This T cell receptor beta chain was identified during a study of CD8+ T cells in alopecia areata. For the study at large: The study gave tofacitinib for 6 to 18 months, then 6 months off drug. Study-wide results and limits: Higher clonality was seen in lesional scalp than in normal scalp, especially in alopecia totalis/universalis.

cDNA reverse transcribed from extracted RNA served as the sequencing template. The protocol was immunoSEQ multiplex PCR, while the TCRdb copy is restricted to in-frame clones and leaves out a portion. The table includes about 98,000 clones, 35% to 45% detected once. Trimming cost V 5 bases and J 5 bases, with 10 bases left between them. This CDR3 contains 12 residues. Germline CDR1 reads SGHAT; CDR2 reads FQNNGV. About this clone itself: The antigen is undetermined.

Researchers gathered lesional scalp punch biopsies and peripheral blood from patients with alopecia areata. It was from PBMCs that CD4+ and CD8+ T cells were sorted. Sequenced material: CD4+ T cells sorted from blood. This sequence was found in a human donor with alopecia areata. The chain employs TRBV11-2 and TRBJ2-7; D uncertain. The CDR3 region is CASSPHGDEQYF. In DNA form, the CDR3 reads TGTGCCAGCAGCCCTCATGGGGACGAGCAGTACTTC.